This T cell receptor (beta chain) emerged from a study of T cell clones after liver transplantation (dated by TCRdb to about 2019). Background on the whole study: ITN030ST, the source of the samples, was a randomized trial that attempted immunosuppression withdrawal within 2 years of liver transplantation. Donor-reactive T cell clones were identified using TCRbeta sequencing after a pre-transplant mixed lymphocyte reaction and were then followed in post-transplant blood. As an antigen-independent comparator for donor-reactive sequences, third party-reactive TCRbeta sequences were also identified from pre-transplant MLRs. Three of the eight recipients were HCV-positive; the others were transplanted for non-autoimmune, non-viral indications. Until randomization at 12-24 months post-transplant, subjects were given standard immunosuppression, with no induction therapy. Tolerance was defined as complete immunosuppression withdrawal for at least one year with no rise in liver enzymes beyond twice the upper limit of normal. Blood samples were collected pre-transplant, pre-randomization before withdrawal, and post-randomization after either full withdrawal or failed withdrawal. A cohort of 8 liver transplant recipients was studied, of whom 3 were classified as tolerant and 5 as non-tolerant.

Thawed unstimulated PBMCs were stained for CD3, CD4 and CD8 and FACS-sorted into CD3+CD4+ and CD3+CD8+ populations. Each of the 8 studied subjects was randomized to immunosuppression withdrawal. The Qiagen DNeasy Blood and Tissue Kit was used for genomic DNA isolation. The investigation overall reported the following: In most of the 8 subjects, circulating donor-reactive CD4 TCRbeta sequences decreased significantly after transplant, regardless of tolerance or HCV status. In a couple of subjects, low numbers of available donor cells limited the measurable donor-reactive repertoire. Because no allograft tissue specimens were available, donor-reactive T cells may have migrated into the graft instead of being deleted. When repertoire turnover was accounted for, significantly reduced detection of donor-reactive sequences was found in 7 of 8 subjects for CD4 and in 8 of 8 subjects for CD8. The conclusions were considered preliminary, being limited by small, heterogeneous patient numbers and non-standardized post-transplant time points. Donor-reactive sequences declined more than third party-reactive ones, suggesting partial antigen-specific deletion unrelated to withdrawal success.

CDR3 length: 15 amino acids, cysteine to phenylalanine. The sequence is cut down to CDR3 DNA, 45 bases in frame from base 1. After removal of 2 bases from V and 7 bases from J, the junction retains 5 bases not matched to a gene. CDR1 and CDR2, per the germline V gene, are MNHNS and SASEGT. Frozen genomic DNA underwent high-throughput TCRbeta CDR3 sequencing by immunoSEQ, including PCR amplification, mapping, bias correction and internal controls. The original pipeline was this. Only productive rearrangements were retained, and each unique TCRbeta sequence was defined by its CDR3 nucleotide sequence together with its V and J gene. A sequence counted as donor-reactive only if the sequence showed at least 5-fold expansion in CFSE-low cells compared with unstimulated pre-transplant cells and had a frequency of at least 0.01%. Minimum frequency thresholds were set for each subject on the basis of the unstimulated sample with the lowest template count, so that a detection power of at least 90% was ensured. Jensen-Shannon divergence between the top 1000 TCRbeta sequences after and before transplant was used to measure repertoire turnover. Two-sided Fisher's exact tests were used to test for changes in the detection of donor-reactive sequences. TCRdb carries this immuneACCESS record with in-frame sequences only. Its versions omit some clonotypes, under half of them owing to an unresolved V gene in the studies checked, with the rest unexplained. Clone size and the V and J calls come from that table; the DNA yielded D and trimming. A total of tens of thousands of clones appear in this sample, around 70% of them only once. The leading ten clones occupy about a tenth of the sample.

This clone was recorded once. Its target antigen remains unknown. Per-base quality was not reported, and no clone a single base away is much larger than it. This clonotype was sampled from a human patient who received a liver transplant. Some T cells may originate with the graft donor following a transplant. The starting material was CD4+ T cells from blood, obtained at the 22-month timepoint. The sequence joins TRBV6-1 to TRBJ1-5; 10 central bases correspond to TRBD1. The DNA reads as follows: TGTGCCAGCAGTGAAATGGGACAGGGGAGCCAGCCCCAGCATTTT. Its translation is CASSEMGQGSQPQHF.